The 13 T cell receptor beta chains presented below share a single source sample, sequenced in a study of shared clonotypes between healthy human individuals (dated by TCRdb to 2020 to 2021). CD8 naive samples consisted of CD45RO-negative cells that were positively selected for CCR7, yielding a CD45RA+CCR7+ population without TemRA cells. The method was the immunoSEQ multiplex PCR assay. TCRdb retrieved this table from immuneACCESS and kept in-frame rearrangements only. Not all clones are present; in checked studies, unresolved V genes account for under half, and no reason is known for the remainder. The sample table lists approximately 650,000 clones, just under 97% of them with a count of one. Roughly 0.1% of the sample is in the top ten clones. Sequencing was carried out using naive CD8+ T cells sorted from blood. The cell subset or site label on this specimen signifies: CD45RA+CCR7+. Receptors originate from a woman aged 25 to 39 in good health.

This clone was picked up one time. The chain carries TRBV6-5 and TRBJ2-7; 9 bases fit TRBD1. Per the germline V gene, CDR1 is MNHEY and CDR2 is SVGAGI. The CDR3 extends over 15 amino acids. Unmatched junction bases numbered 13, after V lost 8 bases and J lost 5 bases. CDR3 coding DNA: TGTGCCAGCGAAAGGACCGGGACAGGGTATGACGAGCAGTACTTC. Protein: CASERTGTGYDEQYF.

The chain joins TRBV29-1 to TRBJ1-4, with unresolved D. Trimming stripped 1 base from V and 8 bases from J, with 11 bases between. The CDR3 covers 13 residues. Germline V gene sequence: CDR1 SQVTM, CDR2 ANQGSEA. Here the CDR3 reads CSVEGGLQEKLFF. The CDR3 nucleotides read TGCAGCGTTGAAGGGGGTCTTCAAGAAAAACTGTTTTTT.

In its sample, this clone was seen a few times. V gene TRBV7-9 combines with J gene TRBJ2-7; D not resolved. Germline-derived CDR1 and CDR2 are SEHNR and FQNEAQ (reference sequence). The CDR3 extends over 12 amino acids. Trimming took 5 bases from V and 3 from J, leaving 8 bases between them. The CDR3 DNA is TGTGCCAGCAGCGCAGGAGTCTACGAGCAGTACTTC. Encoded protein: CASSAGVYEQYF.

The chain joins TRBV7-8 to TRBJ2-5, with TRBD2 identical over 7 bases. Trimming cost V 5 bases and J 2 bases; bases outside gene matches: 14. This CDR3 contains 17 residues. CDR1 is SGHVS and CDR2 is FQNEAQ in the germline V gene. In DNA form, the CDR3 reads TGTGCCAGCAGCCCTTGGGGAGCGGGATCGTCACAAGAGACCCAGTACTTC. Protein product: CASSPWGAGSSQETQYF.

The CDR3 reads CASSEEGGEETQYF. DNA for the CDR3: TGTGCCAGCAGTGAAGAGGGAGGGGAAGAGACCCAGTACTTC. The chain is built from TRBV6-1 and TRBJ2-5, with 7 positions matching TRBD2. CDR1 and CDR2 from the germline V gene are MNHNS and SASEGT. The CDR3 is 14 residues long. V shed 1 base, J shed 3 bases, and the junction held 2 bases outside the gene matches.

The V call is TRBV19, the J call TRBJ1-1; TRBD1 aligns across 7 bases. Germline V lookup: CDR1 LNHDA, CDR2 SQIVND (reference sequence). V lost 5 bases and J lost 2; bases outside the gene matches: 11. CDR3 size: 16 residues. CDR3 in DNA: TGTGCCAGTAGTGAAACGCCAGGACAGGCCAACACTGAAGCTTTCTTT. It codes for CASSETPGQANTEAFF. Using reference TRBV19 and TRBJ1-1 for the parts outside the CDR3, the full variable domain is DGGITQSPKYLFRKEGQNVTLSCEQNLNHDAMYWYRQDPGQGLRLIYYSQIVNDFQKGDIAEGYSVSREKKESFPLTVTSAQKNPTAFYLCASSETPGQANTEAFFGQGTRLTVV.

This chain links TRBV6-1 with TRBJ1-5, with D hard to call. Trimming took 8 bases from V and 2 from J, leaving 13 bases between them. Per the germline V gene, CDR1 is MNHNS and CDR2 is SASEGT. The CDR3 extends over 14 amino acids. The CDR3 is CASGPYRGNQPQHF. The CDR3 bases are TGTGCCAGCGGCCCCTATAGAGGCAATCAGCCCCAGCATTTT.

This chain connects TRBV5-6 to TRBJ1-2; 9 bases fit TRBD1. Germline CDR1 is SGHDT and CDR2 is YYEEEE. This CDR3 comprises 14 residues. With 4 bases clipped from V and 4 bases from J, the junction kept 5 bases outside the gene matches. Here the CDR3 reads CASSPIQGAYGYTF. The CDR3 DNA is TGTGCCAGCAGCCCAATACAGGGGGCCTATGGCTACACCTTC.

The chain couples TRBV10-2 to TRBJ2-5; TRBD2 matches at 14 bases. V shed 2 bases, J shed 1 base, and the junction held 9 bases outside the gene matches. Germline V lookup: CDR1 WSHSY, CDR2 SAAADI. There are 19 residues in the CDR3. The CDR3 region has the DNA TGCGCCAGCAGTGAGACTCATGGGACTAGCGGGAGTGGCCAAGAGACCCAGTACTTC. Its protein product is CASSETHGTSGSGQETQYF.

The table lists this clone with a few counts. The V and J genes are TRBV9 and TRBJ1-2, with D unclear. CDR1 is SGDLS and CDR2 is YYNGEE in the germline V gene. V was pared by 3 bases and J by 4 bases, with 13 bases between. The CDR3 covers 14 residues. CDR3 in amino acids: CASSETGIGYGYTF. The CDR3 DNA sequence: TGTGCCAGCAGCGAGACGGGAATAGGCTATGGCTACACCTTC.

The V call is TRBV4-1, the J call TRBJ2-7; 10 nucleotides align to TRBD1. The CDR3 has 17 amino acids. Per germline, CDR1 MGHRA and CDR2 YSYEKL. V trimming: 4 bases; J trimming: 2 bases; junction bases outside the gene matches: 11. The CDR3 DNA reads TGCGCCAGCAGCCGCCGGGGACAGGGGATAACTACCTACGAGCAGTACTTC. Translating it yields CASSRRGQGITTYEQYF.

The chain recombines TRBV19 with TRBJ2-7; no firm D call. Germline V lookup: CDR1 LNHDA, CDR2 SQIVND (reference sequence). The CDR3 loop spans 14 amino acids. The ends were cut back, 1 base at V and 2 bases at J, with 9 bases in the middle. CDR3 sequence reads: CASSIGHTAYEQYF. In nucleotides, the CDR3 is TGTGCCAGTAGTATAGGACATACCGCCTACGAGCAGTACTTC.

In this sample, this clone turned up once. The chain joins TRBV27 to TRBJ2-5; no reliable D call. CDR3 length equals 15 residues. Trimming left V 3 bases short and J 5 bases short, with 16 bases between. CDR1 MNHEY and CDR2 SMNVEV come from the germline V gene (reference sequence). This CDR3 reads CASSFTYSFGETQYF. In nucleotides, the CDR3 is TGTGCCAGCAGTTTTACCTACAGCTTCGGGGAGACCCAGTACTTC.